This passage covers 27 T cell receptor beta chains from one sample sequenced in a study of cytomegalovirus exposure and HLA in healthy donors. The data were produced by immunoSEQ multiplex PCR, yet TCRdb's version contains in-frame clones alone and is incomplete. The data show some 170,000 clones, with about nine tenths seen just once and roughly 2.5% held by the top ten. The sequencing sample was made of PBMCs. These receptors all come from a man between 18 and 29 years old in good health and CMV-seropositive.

The CDR3 reads CASSPTGVEAFF. The CDR3 DNA reads TGTGCCAGCAGCCCGACGGGGGTTGAAGCTTTCTTT. The chain joins TRBV9 to TRBJ1-1; D perhaps matches TRBD1 (5 bases). Trimming removed 4 bases at V and 7 bases at J, with 11 bases between. The length of the CDR3 is 12 residues. Germline V gives CDR1 SGDLS, CDR2 YYNGEE.

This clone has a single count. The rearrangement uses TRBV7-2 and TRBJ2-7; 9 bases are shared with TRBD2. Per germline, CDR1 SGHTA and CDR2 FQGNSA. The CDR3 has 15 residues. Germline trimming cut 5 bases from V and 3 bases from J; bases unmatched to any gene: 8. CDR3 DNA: TGTGCCAGCAGCCTCGTAGCGGGGGAAAACTACGAGCAGTACTTC. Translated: CASSLVAGENYEQYF.

The CDR3 DNA reads as TGTGCCAGCAGTTTTTCAAGGGCGTTAGACAGGAGCTCCTACAATGAGCAGTTCTTC. Residues: CASSFSRALDRSSYNEQFF. The gene calls are TRBV28 and TRBJ2-1, with D possibly TRBD1 on 6 matching bases. The germline CDR1 and CDR2 sequences are MDHEN and SYDVKM. The CDR3 extends over 19 amino acids. V was cut by 3 bases and J by 0 bases, with 21 bases left in between.

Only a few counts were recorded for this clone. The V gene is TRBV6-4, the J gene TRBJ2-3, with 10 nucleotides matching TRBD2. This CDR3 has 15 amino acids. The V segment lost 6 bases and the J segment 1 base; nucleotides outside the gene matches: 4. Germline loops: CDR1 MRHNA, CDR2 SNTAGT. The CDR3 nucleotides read TGTGCCAGCAGCGCTACTAGCGGGGGCACAGATACGCAGTATTTT. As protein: CASSATSGGTDTQYF.

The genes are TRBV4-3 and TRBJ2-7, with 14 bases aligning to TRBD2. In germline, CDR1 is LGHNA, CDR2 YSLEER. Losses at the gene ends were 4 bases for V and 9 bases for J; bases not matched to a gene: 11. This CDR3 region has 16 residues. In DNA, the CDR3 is TGCGCCAGCAGCCCCTACCTGACTAGCGGGAGGGATGGGCAGTACTTC. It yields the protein CASSPYLTSGRDGQYF.

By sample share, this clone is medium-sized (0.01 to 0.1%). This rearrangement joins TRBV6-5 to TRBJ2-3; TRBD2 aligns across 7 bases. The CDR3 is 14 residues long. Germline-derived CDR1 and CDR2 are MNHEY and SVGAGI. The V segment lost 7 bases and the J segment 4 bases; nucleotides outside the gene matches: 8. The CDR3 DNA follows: TGTGCCAGCATAGGAGGCGGGAGTTCAGATACGCAGTATTTT. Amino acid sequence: CASIGGGSSDTQYF.

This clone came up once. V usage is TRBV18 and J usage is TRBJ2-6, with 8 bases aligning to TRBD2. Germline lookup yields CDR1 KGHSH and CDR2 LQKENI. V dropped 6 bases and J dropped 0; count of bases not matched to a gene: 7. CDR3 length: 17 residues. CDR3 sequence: CASSPLAGRSGANVLTF. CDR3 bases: TGTGCCAGCTCTCCGCTAGCGGGTCGCTCTGGGGCCAACGTCCTGACTTTC.

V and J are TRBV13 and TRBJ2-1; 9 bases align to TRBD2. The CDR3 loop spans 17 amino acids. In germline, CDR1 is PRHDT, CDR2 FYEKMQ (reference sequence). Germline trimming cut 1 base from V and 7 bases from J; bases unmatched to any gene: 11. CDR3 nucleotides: TGTGCCAGCAGCTTAGATGGCGGGAGGGCCTTAGGTAATGAGCAGTTCTTC. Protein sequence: CASSLDGGRALGNEQFF.

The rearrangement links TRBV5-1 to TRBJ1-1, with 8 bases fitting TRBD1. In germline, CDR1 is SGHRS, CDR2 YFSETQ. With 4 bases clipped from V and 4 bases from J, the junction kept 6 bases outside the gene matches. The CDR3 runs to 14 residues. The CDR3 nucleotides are TGCGCCAGCAGCGGGACAGGAGCGGGCACTGAAGCTTTCTTT. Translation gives CASSGTGAGTEAFF. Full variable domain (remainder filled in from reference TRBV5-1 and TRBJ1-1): KAGVTQTPRYLIKTRGQQVTLSCSPISGHRSVSWYQQTPGQGLQFLFEYFSETQRNKGNFPGRFSGRQFSNSRSEMNVSTLELGDSALYLCASSGTGAGTEAFFGQGTRLTVV.

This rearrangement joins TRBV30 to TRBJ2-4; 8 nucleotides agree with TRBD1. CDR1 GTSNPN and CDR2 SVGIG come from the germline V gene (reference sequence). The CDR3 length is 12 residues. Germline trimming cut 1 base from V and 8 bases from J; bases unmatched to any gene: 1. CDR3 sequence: CAWSDRGDIQYF. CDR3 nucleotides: TGTGCCTGGAGTGACAGGGGGGACATTCAGTACTTC.

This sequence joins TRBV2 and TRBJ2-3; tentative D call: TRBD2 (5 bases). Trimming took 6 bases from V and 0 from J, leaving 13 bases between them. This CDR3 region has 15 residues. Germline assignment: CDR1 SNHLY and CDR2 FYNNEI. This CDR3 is CASRGLRTSTDTQYF. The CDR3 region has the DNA TGTGCCAGCAGGGGTCTGCGGACTAGCACAGATACGCAGTATTTT. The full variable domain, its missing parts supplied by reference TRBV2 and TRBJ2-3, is EPEVTQTPSHQVTQMGQEVILRCVPISNHLYFYWYRQILGQKVEFLVSFYNNEISEKSEIFDDQFSVERPDGSNFTLKIRSTKLEDSAMYFCASRGLRTSTDTQYFGPGTRLTVL.

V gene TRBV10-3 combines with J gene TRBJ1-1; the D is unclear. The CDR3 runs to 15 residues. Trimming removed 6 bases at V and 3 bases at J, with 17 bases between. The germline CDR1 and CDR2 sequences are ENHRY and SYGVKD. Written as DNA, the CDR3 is TGTGCCATCAGCTCCGGTACTTTTGCGGACACTGAAGCTTTCTTT. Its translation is CAISSGTFADTEAFF.

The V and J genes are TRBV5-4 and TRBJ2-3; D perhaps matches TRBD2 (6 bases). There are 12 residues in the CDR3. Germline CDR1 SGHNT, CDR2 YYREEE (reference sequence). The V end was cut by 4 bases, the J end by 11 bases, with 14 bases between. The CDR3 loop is CASSQVRDEQYF. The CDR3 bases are TGTGCCAGCAGCCAGGTGCGGGATGAGCAGTATTTT.

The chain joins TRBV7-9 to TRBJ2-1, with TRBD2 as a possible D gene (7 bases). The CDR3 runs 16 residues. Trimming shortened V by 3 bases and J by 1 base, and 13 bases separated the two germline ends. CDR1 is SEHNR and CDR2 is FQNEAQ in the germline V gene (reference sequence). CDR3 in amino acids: CASSLGGGGSYNEQFF. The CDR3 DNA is TGTGCCAGCAGCTTGGGGGGAGGGGGGTCCTACAATGAGCAGTTCTTC.

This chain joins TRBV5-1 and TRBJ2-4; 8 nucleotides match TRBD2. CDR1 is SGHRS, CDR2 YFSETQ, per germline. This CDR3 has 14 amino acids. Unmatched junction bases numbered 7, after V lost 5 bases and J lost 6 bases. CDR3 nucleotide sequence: TGCGCCAGCAGATCGGGGGGGCGCGGAAACATTCAGTACTTC. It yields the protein CASRSGGRGNIQYF.

CDR3 amino acids: CASSLARGNEQFF. CDR3 coding DNA: TGTGCCAGCAGCTTAGCGCGTGGCAATGAGCAGTTCTTC. The genes are TRBV7-6 and TRBJ2-1; D is undetermined. Germline V gene sequence: CDR1 SGHVS, CDR2 FNYEAQ. V lost 0 bases and J 6 bases, leaving 6 bases between the germline ends. There are 13 residues in the CDR3.

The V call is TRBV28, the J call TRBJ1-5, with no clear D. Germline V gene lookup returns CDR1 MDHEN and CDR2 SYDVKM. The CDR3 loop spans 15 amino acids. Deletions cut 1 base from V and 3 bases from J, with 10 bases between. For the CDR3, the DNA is TGTGCCAGCAGTTTATTATCCGGGGTCAATCAGCCCCAGCATTTT. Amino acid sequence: CASSLLSGVNQPQHF.

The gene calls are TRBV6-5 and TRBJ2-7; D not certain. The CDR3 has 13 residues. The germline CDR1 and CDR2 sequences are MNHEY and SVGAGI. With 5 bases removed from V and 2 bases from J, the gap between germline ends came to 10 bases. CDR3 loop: CASSVGLPYEQYF. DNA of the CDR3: TGTGCCAGCAGTGTCGGGTTACCCTACGAGCAGTACTTC.

The CDR3 reads CASSFPRGLGGGDTQYF. The CDR3 DNA follows: TGTGCCAGCAGCTTCCCCCGGGGACTCGGTGGTGGAGATACGCAGTATTTT. The chain uses TRBV13 and TRBJ2-3, with D perhaps TRBD2 (6 bases). The CDR3 contains 17 residues. Between the trimmed V and J ends, which lost 3 bases and 5 bases, there was a span of 21 bases. The germline CDR1 and CDR2 sequences are PRHDT and FYEKMQ (reference sequence).

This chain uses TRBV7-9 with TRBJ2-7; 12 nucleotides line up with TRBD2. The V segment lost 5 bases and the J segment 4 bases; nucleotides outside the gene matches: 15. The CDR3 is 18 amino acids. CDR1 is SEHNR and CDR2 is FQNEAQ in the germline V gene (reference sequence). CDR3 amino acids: CASSPSTSGGPSYYEQYF. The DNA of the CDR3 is TGTGCCAGCAGCCCCTCGACTAGCGGGGGCCCGAGTTATTACGAGCAGTACTTC.

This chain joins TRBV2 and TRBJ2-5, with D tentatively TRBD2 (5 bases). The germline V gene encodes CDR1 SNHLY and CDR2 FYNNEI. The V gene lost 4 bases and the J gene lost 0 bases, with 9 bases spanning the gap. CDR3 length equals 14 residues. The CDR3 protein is CASSALGDQETQYF. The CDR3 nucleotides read TGTGCCAGCAGTGCGTTGGGAGACCAAGAGACCCAGTACTTC.

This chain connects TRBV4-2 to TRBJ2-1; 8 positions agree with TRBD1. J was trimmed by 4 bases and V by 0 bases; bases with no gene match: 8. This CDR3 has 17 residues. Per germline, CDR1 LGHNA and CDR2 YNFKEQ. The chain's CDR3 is CASSQEVGDRIYNEQFF. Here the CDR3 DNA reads TGTGCCAGCAGCCAAGAAGTAGGGGACAGGATATACAATGAGCAGTTCTTC.

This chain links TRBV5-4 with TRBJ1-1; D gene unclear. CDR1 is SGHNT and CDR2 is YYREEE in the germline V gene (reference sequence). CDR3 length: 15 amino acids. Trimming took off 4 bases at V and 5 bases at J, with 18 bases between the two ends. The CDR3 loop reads CASSPGSRSGTEAFF. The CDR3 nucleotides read TGTGCCAGCAGCCCTGGGAGTCGGTCGGGAACTGAAGCTTTCTTT. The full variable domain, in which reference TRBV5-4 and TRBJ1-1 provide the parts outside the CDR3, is ETGVTQSPTHLIKTRGQQVTLRCSSQSGHNTVSWYQQALGQGPQFIFQYYREEENGRGNFPPRFSGLQFPNYSSELNVNALELDDSALYLCASSPGSRSGTEAFFGQGTRLTVV.

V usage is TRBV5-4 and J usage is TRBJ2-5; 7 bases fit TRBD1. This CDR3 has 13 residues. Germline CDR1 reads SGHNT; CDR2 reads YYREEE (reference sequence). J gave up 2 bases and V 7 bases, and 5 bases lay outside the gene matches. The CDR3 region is CASSRDRQETQYF. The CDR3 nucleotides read TGTGCCAGCTCCCGGGACAGACAAGAGACCCAGTACTTC. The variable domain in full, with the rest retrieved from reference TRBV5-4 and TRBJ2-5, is ETGVTQSPTHLIKTRGQQVTLRCSSQSGHNTVSWYQQALGQGPQFIFQYYREEENGRGNFPPRFSGLQFPNYSSELNVNALELDDSALYLCASSRDRQETQYFGPGTRLLVL.

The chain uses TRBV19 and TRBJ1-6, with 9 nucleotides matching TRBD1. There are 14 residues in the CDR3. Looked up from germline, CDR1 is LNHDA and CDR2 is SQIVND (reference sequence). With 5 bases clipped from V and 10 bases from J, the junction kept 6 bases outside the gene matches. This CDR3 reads CASSLRTGDSPLHF. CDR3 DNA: TGTGCCAGTAGTTTACGGACAGGGGACTCACCCCTCCACTTT.

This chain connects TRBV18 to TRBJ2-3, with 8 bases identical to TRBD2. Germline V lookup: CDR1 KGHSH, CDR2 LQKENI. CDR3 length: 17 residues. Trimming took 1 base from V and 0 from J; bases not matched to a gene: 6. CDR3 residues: CASSPQASGGSTDTQYF. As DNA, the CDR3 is TGTGCCAGCTCACCACAGGCCAGCGGGGGTAGCACAGATACGCAGTATTTT.

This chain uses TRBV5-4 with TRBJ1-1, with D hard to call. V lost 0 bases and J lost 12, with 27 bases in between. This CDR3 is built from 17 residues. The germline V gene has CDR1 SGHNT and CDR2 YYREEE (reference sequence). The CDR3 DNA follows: TGTGCCAGCAGCTTGGATTCTAATCGTCGGGCGGGGTTGGGGACTTTCTTT. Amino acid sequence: CASSLDSNRRAGLGTFF.